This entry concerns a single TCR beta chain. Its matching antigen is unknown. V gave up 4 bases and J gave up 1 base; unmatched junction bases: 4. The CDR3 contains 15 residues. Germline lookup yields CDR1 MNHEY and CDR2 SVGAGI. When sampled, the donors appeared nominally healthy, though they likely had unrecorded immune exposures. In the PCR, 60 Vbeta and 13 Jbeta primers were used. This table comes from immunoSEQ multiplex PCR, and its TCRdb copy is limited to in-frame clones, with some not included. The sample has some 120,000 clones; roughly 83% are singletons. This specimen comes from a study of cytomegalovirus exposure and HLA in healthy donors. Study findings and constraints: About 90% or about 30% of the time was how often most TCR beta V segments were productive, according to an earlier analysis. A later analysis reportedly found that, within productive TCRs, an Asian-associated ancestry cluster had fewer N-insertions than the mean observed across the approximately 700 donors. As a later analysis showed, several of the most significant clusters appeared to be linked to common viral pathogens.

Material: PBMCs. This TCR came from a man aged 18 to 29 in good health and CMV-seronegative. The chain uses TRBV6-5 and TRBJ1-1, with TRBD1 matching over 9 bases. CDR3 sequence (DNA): TGTGCCAGCAGTTTTAACAGGGGGCAGAACACTGAAGCTTTCTTT. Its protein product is CASSFNRGQNTEAFF.